This T cell receptor beta chain originates from a study of blood T cell repertoires in COVID-19. The protocol was immunoSEQ multiplex PCR, while the TCRdb copy is restricted to in-frame clones and leaves out a portion. The sample holds 250,000 to 300,000 clones, around nine tenths seen once. From germline, CDR1 is SGHTA and CDR2 FQGNSA. Trimming took 5 bases from V and 3 from J; bases not matched to a gene: 2. This CDR3 has 14 residues. The V gene is TRBV7-2, the J gene TRBJ2-3; 10 nucleotides align to TRBD2. The sequenced material came from peripheral blood. The source is a woman in her sixties or seventies with COVID-19, enrolled during active disease. The DNA of the CDR3 is TGTGCCAGCAGCCAAGCGGGGGGGACAGATACGCAGTATTTT. Protein sequence: CASSQAGGTDTQYF.